This entry concerns a single T cell receptor (beta chain). Its cognate antigen is unknown. This record comes from a study of cytomegalovirus exposure and HLA in healthy donors. General observations from the study: About 87% or about 30% of the time was how often most TCR beta V segments were productive, according to an earlier analysis.

Germline CDR1 is SGHDN and CDR2 is FVKESK. The V end lost 4 bases, the J end lost 0 bases, and 9 bases lay between the germline ends. The CDR3 sequence is 14 residues long. Amplification used 60 Vbeta primers and 13 Jbeta primers. Produced via immunoSEQ multiplex PCR; TCRdb's table is partial and in-frame only. The sample gives around 98,000 clones, 75% to 85% of which show up once; about 4% is in the top ten. The receptor comes from a woman in her thirties or forties in good health and CMV-seronegative. The gene calls are TRBV14 and TRBJ1-1; D not resolved. Sequencing was carried out using PBMCs. The chain's CDR3 is CASSLLLMNTEAFF. The CDR3 DNA follows: TGTGCCAGCAGCCTCTTACTGATGAACACTGAAGCTTTCTTT.